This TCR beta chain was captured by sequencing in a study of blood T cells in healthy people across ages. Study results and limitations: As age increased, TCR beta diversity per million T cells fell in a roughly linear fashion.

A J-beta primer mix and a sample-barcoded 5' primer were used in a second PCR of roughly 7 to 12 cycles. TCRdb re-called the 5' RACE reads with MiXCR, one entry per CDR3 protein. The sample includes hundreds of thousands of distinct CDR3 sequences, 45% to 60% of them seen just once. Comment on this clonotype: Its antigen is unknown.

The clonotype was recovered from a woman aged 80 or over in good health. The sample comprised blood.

The CDR3, as DNA: TGTGCCAGCAGCGCCCTTAGTGGGACAGATGAGCAGTACTTC. Encoded protein: CASSALSGTDEQYF. The V gene is TRBV7-2, the J gene TRBJ2-5; TRBD1 agrees at 7 bases. V lost 5 bases to trimming and J lost 11 bases; unmatched junction nucleotides: 14. Germline V gene lookup returns CDR1 SGHTA and CDR2 FQGNSA. The CDR3 is made up of 14 amino acids.